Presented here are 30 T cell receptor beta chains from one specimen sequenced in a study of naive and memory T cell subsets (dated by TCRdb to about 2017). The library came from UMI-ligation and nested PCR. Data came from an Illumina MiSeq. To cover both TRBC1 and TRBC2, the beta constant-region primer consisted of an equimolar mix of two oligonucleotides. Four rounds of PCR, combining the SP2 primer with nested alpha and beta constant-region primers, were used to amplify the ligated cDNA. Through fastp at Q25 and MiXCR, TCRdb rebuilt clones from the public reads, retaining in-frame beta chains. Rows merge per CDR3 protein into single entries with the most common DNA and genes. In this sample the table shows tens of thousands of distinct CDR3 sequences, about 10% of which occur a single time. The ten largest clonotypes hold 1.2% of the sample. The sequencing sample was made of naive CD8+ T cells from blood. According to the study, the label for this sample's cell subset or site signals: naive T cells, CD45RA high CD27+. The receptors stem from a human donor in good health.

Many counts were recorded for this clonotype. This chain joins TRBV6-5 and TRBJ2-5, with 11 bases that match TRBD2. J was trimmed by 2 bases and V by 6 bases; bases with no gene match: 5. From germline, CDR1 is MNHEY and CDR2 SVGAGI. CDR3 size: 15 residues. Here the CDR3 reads CASSLTSGTQETQYF. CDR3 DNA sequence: TGTGCCAGCAGCCTGACTAGCGGGACTCAAGAGACCCAGTACTTC.

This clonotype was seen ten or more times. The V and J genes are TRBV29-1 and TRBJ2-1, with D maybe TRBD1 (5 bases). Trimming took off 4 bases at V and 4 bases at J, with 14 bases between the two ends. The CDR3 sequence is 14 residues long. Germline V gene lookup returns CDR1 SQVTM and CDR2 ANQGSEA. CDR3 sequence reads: CSVAPRAEYNEQFF. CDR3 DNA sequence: TGCAGCGTTGCTCCCAGGGCCGAATACAATGAGCAGTTCTTC.

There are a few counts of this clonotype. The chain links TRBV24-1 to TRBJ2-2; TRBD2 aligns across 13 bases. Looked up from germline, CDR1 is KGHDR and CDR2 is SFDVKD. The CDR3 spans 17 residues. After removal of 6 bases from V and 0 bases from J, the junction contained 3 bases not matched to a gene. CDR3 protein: CATSTGTSGANTGELFF. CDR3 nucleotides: TGTGCCACCAGTACCGGGACTAGCGGGGCGAACACCGGGGAGCTGTTTTTT.

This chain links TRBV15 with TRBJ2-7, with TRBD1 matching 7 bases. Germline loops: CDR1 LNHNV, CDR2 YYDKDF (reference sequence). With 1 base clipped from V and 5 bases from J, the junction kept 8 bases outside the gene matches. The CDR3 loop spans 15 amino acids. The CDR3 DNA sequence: TGTGCCACCAGCAGAGCTGAACAGGGGCTTGACGAGCAGTACTTC. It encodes CATSRAEQGLDEQYF.

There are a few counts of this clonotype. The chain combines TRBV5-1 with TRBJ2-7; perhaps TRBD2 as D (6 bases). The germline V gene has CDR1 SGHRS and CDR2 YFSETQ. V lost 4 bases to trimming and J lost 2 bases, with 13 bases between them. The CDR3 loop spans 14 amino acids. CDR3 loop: CASSQGGYTYEQYF. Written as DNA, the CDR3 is TGCGCCAGCAGCCAAGGAGGGTACACCTACGAGCAGTACTTC.

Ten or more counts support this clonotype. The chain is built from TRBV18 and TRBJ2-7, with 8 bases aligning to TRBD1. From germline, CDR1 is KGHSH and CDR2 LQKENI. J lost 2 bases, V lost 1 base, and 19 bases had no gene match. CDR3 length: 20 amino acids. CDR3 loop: CASSPRLEDRALIGPYEQYF. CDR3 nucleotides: TGTGCCAGCTCACCACGTCTGGAGGACAGGGCGCTGATCGGGCCCTACGAGCAGTACTTC.

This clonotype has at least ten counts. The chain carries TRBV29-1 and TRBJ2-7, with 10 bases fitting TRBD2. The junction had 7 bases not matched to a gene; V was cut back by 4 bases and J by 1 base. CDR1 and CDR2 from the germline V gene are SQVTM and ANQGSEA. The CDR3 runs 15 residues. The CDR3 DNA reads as TGCAGCGTTGTCCTAGCGGGAGAAGCATCCTACGAGCAGTACTTC. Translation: CSVVLAGEASYEQYF.

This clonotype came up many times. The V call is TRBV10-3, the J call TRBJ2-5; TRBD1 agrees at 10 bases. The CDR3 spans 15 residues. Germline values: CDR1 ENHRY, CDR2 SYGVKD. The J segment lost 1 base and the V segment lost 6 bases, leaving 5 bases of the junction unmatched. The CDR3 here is CAISDRTGGQETQYF. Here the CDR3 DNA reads TGTGCCATCAGCGACCGGACAGGGGGCCAAGAGACCCAGTACTTC.

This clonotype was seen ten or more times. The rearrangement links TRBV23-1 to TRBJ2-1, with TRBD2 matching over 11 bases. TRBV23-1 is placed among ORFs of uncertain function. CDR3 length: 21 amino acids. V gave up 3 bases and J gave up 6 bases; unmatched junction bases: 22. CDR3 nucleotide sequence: TGCGCCAGCAGTCACAAACTAGCGGGAGACCTCCCCATCAACATGGGCAATGAGCAGTTCTTC. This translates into CASSHKLAGDLPINMGNEQFF.

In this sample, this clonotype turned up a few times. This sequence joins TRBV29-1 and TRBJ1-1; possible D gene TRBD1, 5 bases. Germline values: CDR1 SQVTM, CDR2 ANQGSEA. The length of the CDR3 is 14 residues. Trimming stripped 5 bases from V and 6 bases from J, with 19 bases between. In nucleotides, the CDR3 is TGCAGCGTTTTGTCTTCGGGGGGTGGTTCTGAAGCTTTCTTT. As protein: CSVLSSGGGSEAFF.

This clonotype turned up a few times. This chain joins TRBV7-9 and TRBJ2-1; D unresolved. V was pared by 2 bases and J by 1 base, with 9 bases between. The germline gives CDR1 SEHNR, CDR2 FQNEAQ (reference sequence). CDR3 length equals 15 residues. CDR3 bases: TGTGCCAGCAGCTTATCCCCGACGTCCTACAATGAGCAGTTCTTC. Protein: CASSLSPTSYNEQFF.

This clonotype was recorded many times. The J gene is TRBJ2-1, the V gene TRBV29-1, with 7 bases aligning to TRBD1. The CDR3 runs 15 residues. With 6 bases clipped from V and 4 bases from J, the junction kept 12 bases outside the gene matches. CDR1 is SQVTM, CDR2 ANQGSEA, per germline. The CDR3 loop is CSVAGTAGPYNEQFF. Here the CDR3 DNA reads TGCAGCGTAGCCGGGACAGCCGGCCCTTACAATGAGCAGTTCTTC.

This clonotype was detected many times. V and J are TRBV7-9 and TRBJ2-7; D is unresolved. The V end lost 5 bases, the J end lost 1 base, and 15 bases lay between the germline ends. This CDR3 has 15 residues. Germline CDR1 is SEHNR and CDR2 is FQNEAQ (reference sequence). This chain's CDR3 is CASSPRLGPSYEQYF. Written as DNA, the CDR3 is TGTGCCAGCAGCCCCCGGCTAGGACCATCCTACGAGCAGTACTTC.

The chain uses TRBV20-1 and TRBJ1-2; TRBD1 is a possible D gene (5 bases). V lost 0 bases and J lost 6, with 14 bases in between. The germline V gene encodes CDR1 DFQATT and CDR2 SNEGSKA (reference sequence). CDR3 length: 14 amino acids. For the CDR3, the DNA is TGCAGTGCTAGAGATCTCCAGGGTGACGATGGCTACACCTTC. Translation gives CSARDLQGDDGYTF.

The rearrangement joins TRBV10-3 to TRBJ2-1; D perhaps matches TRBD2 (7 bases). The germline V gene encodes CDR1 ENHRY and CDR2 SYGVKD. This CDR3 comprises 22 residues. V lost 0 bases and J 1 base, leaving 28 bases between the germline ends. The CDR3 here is CAISESEYKGGRAPASYNEQFF. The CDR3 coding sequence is TGTGCCATCAGTGAGTCCGAGTATAAAGGGGGGAGGGCCCCAGCGTCCTACAATGAGCAGTTCTTC.

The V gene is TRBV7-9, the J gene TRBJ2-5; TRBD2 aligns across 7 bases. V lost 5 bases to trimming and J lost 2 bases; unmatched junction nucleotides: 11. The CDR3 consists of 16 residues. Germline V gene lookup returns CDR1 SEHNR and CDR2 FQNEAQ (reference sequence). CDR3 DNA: TGTGCCAGCAGCGCATTCGTAGCGGGCGAACAAGAGACCCAGTACTTC. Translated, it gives CASSAFVAGEQETQYF.

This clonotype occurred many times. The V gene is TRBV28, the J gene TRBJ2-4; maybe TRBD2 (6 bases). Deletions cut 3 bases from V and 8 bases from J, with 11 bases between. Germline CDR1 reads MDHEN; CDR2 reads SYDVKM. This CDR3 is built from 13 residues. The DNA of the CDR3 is TGTGCCAGCAGTTTGGAGGTAGCGGACATTCAGTACTTC. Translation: CASSLEVADIQYF.

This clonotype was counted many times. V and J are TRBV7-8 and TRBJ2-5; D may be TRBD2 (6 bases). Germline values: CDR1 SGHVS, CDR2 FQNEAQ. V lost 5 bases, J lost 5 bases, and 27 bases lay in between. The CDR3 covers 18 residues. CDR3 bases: TGTGCCAGCAGCCCCCCTAGGGGCGGGGCCCGGAGTACGGAGACCCAGTACTTC. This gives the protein CASSPPRGGARSTETQYF.

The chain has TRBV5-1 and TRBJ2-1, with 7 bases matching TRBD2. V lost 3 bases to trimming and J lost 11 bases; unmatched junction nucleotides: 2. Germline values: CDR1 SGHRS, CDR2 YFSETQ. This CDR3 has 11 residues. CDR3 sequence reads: CASSSSGKQFF. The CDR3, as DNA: TGCGCCAGCAGCTCTAGCGGCAAGCAGTTCTTC.

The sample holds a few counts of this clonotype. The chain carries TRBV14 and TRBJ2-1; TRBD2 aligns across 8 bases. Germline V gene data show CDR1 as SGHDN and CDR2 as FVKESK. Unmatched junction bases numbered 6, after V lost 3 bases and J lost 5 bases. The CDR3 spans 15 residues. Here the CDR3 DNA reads TGTGCCAGCAGCCAGATCGGGAGGGCACACAATGAGCAGTTCTTC. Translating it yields CASSQIGRAHNEQFF. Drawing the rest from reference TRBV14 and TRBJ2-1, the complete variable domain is EAGVTQFPSHSVIEKGQTVTLRCDPISGHDNLYWYRRVMGKEIKFLLHFVKESKQDESGMPNNRFLAERTGGTYSTLKVQPAELEDSGVYFCASSQIGRAHNEQFFGPGTRLTVL.

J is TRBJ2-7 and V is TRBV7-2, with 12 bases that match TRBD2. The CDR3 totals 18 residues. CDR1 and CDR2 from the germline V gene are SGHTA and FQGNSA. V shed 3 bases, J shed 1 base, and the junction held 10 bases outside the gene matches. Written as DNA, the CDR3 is TGTGCCAGCAGCTTCGCTAGCGGGAGGGCCCCTGTTTCCTACGAGCAGTACTTC. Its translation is CASSFASGRAPVSYEQYF.

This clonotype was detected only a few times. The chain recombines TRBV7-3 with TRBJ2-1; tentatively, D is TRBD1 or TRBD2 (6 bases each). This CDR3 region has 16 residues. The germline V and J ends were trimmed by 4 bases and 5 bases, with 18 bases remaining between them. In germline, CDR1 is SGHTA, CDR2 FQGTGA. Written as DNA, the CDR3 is TGTGCCAGCAGCTCCGCTCGGGGGCCCTTTGACAATGAGCAGTTCTTC. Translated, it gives CASSSARGPFDNEQFF.

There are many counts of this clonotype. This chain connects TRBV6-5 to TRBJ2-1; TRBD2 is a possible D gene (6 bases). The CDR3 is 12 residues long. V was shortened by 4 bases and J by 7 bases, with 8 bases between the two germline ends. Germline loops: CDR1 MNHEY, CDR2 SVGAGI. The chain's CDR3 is CASSSAGNEQFF. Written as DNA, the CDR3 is TGTGCCAGCAGTTCGGCGGGGAATGAGCAGTTCTTC.

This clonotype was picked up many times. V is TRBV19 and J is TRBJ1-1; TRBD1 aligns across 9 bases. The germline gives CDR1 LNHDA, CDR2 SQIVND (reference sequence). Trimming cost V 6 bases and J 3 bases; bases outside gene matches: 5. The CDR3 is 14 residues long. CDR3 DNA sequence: TGTGCCAGTAGGCACAGGGGGCCCGACACTGAAGCTTTCTTT. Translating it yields CASRHRGPDTEAFF.

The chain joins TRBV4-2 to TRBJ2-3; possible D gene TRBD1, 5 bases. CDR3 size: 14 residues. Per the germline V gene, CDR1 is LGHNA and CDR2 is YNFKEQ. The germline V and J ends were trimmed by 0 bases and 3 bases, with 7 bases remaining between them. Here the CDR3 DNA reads TGTGCCAGCAGCCAAGACAGGGAAACAGATACGCAGTATTTT. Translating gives CASSQDRETDTQYF.

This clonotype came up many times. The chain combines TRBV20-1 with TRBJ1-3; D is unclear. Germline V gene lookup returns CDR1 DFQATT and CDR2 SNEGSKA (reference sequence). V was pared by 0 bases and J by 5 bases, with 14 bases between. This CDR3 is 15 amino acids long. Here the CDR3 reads CSARDIVLERNTIYF. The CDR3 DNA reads TGCAGTGCTAGAGATATAGTCCTAGAGAGAAACACCATATATTTT.

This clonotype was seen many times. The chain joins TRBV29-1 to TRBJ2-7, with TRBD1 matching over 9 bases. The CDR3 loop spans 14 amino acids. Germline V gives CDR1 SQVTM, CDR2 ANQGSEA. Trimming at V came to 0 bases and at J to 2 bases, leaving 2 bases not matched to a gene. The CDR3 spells CSVEEGTGTYEQYF. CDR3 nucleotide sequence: TGCAGCGTTGAAGAGGGGACAGGGACCTACGAGCAGTACTTC.

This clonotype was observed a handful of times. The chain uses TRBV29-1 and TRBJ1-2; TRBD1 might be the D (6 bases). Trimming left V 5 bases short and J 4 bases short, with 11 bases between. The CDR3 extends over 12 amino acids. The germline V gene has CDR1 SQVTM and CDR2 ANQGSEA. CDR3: CSVWTETYGYTF. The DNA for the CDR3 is TGCAGCGTTTGGACAGAGACCTATGGCTACACCTTC. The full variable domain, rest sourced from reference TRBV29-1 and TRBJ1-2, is SAVISQKPSRDICQRGTSLTIQCQVDSQVTMMFWYRQQPGQSLTLIATANQGSEATYESGFVIDKFPISRPNLTFSTLTVSNMSPEDSSIYLCSVWTETYGYTFGSGTRLTVV.

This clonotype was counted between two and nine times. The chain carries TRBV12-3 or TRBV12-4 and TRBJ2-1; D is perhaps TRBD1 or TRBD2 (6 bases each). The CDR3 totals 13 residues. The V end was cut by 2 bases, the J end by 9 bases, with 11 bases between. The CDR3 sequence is CASSLRGLLEQFF. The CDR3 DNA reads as TGTGCCAGCAGTTTACGGGGGCTACTTGAGCAGTTCTTC.

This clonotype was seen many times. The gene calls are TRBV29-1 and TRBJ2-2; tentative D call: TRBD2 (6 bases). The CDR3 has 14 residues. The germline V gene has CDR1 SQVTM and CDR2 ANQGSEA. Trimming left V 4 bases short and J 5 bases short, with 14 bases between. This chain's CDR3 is CSVASGRETGELFF. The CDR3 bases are TGCAGCGTTGCTTCGGGTCGGGAGACCGGGGAGCTGTTTTTT.